The T cell receptor (beta chain) under discussion was sequenced for a study of Ad26.COV2.S vaccination and SARS-CoV-2 variants listed by TCRdb under 2021. About the full investigation: Donors in the vaccine arm were drawn from COV1001, a multicentre, randomized, double-blind, placebo-controlled phase I-IIa trial testing Ad26.COV2.S in healthy adults. Participants in the trial were split at random into five groups of five each, receiving low-dose or high-dose Ad26.COV2.S once or twice, or else placebo on both occasions. The specificity and breadth of SARS-CoV-2-reactive T cell receptors after Ad26.COV2.S vaccination were assessed by TCRbeta repertoire sequencing. Throughout the experiments and outcome assessment, investigators stayed blinded to trial group allocation. Ad26.COV2.S was administered intramuscularly at 5 x 10^10 or 1 x 10^11 viral particles, either as a single shot or as two shots given 56 days apart. The TCR-sequenced set comprised about 32 samples: about 19 Ad26.COV2.S vaccine recipients, 5 placebo recipients and 8 SARS-CoV-2 convalescent individuals.

Remarks on this clone: No antigen is known for it. No much larger clone exists at a distance of one base, and base qualities are not known.

The immunoSEQ Assay was the method used to sequence TCRbeta CDR3 regions. After extraction, genomic DNA underwent amplification by bias-controlled multiplex PCR, followed by high-throughput sequencing. Concerning the study's data processing: Collapsing and filtering of sequences were performed to quantify the absolute abundance of each unique TCRbeta CDR3 region. Usable DNA was measured by amplifying reference genes present in all nucleated cells, and TCRbeta template counts were normalized to that usable DNA to estimate T cell fraction. Repertoire TCRs were annotated as SARS-CoV-2-specific when V gene, CDR3 amino acid sequence and J gene were exactly matched to a known reactive TCR set. MIRA supplied the reference SARS-CoV-2 TCR set, which was filtered for enrichment in COVID-19-positive ImmuneCODE repertoires so that public or cross-reactive TCRs were removed. Based on the MIRA antigens, annotated TCRs were further analysed at the level of specific ORF or position within ORF. Depth was the summed frequency of annotated unique rearrangements, while breadth was defined as annotated unique rearrangements over total unique productive rearrangements. Two-sided Wilcoxon rank-sum tests were applied when comparing TCR breadth between groups. The clones in this table, taken by TCRdb from immuneACCESS, are in-frame only. Not every clone is retained; where verified, under half of the shortfall comes from an unresolved V gene, and the cause of the rest is unknown. The D gene and trimming were derived from the DNA, and the V and J assignments and clone size from that table. This sample comprises 440,000 or so clones, about 90% of them detected only once. The leading ten clones occupy around 1.8% of the sample.

Taken with the paper, the label for treatment or condition translates to: roughly 20 received Ad26.COV2.S at low or high dose, single or two shots; 5 received placebo; per-sample allocation not given. For vaccine and placebo recipients, repertoires were sequenced using samples collected on day 63 after the first injection. Cohort 1b enrolled about 25 adults aged 18-55 years at a single site in Boston, USA, between 29 July and 7 August 2020. Ad26.COV2.S consisted of a replication-incompetent adenovirus type 26 vector by which a prefusion-stabilized SARS-CoV-2 spike protein from the original Wuhan strain was expressed. On the study overall, not on this receptor specifically: Comparable non-spike TCR breadth was observed between vaccine and placebo recipients, consistent with only spike being contained in the vaccine. Compared with placebo recipients, Ad26.COV2.S recipients showed higher spike-specific TCR breadth (P = 0.0014). It was noted by the authors that total T cell responses may have been underestimated by the TCR breadth and depth analyses. The study was not powered to compare responses between vaccine doses or regimens. Substantial breadth of spike-specific CD8+ and CD4+ T cell responses was reported after vaccination.

There are 13 amino acids in the CDR3, from cysteine to phenylalanine inclusive. Only CDR3 DNA is held: 39 bases, read in frame from base 1. At the junction V is shortened by 1 base and J by 5 bases, with 8 bases in between. The germline V gene provides CDR1 SGHTA and CDR2 FQGNSA. The clonotype comes from a person aged 18-65 years who received the Ad26.COV2.S COVID-19 vaccine or a placebo. The rearrangement combines TRBV7-2 with TRBJ1-2, with TRBD1 tentatively as D gene (6 bases match). This specimen was peripheral blood, taken in a trial of Ad26.COV2.S vaccine versus placebo. The CDR3: CASSLEGVYGYTF. In nucleotide form, the sequence is TGTGCCAGCAGCTTAGAGGGGGTTTATGGCTACACCTTC.